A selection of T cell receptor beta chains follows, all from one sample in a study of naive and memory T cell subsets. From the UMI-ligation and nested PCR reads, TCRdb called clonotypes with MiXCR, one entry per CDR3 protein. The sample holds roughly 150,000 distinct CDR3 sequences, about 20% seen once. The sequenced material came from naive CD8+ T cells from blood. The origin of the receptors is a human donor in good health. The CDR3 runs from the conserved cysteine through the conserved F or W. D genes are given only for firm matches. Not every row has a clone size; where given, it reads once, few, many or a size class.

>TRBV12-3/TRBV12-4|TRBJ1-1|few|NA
TGTGCCAGCAGTCCCAGACAGAGGATAAACACTGAAGCTTTCTTT
CASSPRQRINTEAFF
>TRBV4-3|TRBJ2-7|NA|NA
TGCGCCAGCAGCCAAGTCTGGCAGGGGTGGGGCTACGAGCAGTACTTC
CASSQVWQGWGYEQYF
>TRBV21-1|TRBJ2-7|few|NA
TGTGCCAGCAGCTCCAAAACCACCGGGACTAGCGGGAGGGCCTGCGAGCAGTACTTC
CASSSKTTGTSGRACEQYF
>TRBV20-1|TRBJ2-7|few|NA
TGCAGTGCTAGAGTGGGATCCTTCTACGAGCAGTACTTC
CSARVGSFYEQYF
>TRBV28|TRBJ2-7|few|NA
TGTGCCAGCAGTGACCCGGGACAATTGGACGAGCAGTACTTC
CASSDPGQLDEQYF
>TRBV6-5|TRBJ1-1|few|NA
TGTGCCAGCACCACCACAGGGATGGACACTGAAGCTTTCTTT
CASTTTGMDTEAFF
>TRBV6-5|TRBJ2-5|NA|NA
TGTGCCAGCAGTTACGGGGCGCCGGAGGAGACCCAGTACTTC
CASSYGAPEETQYF
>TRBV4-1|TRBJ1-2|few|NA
TGCGCCAGCAGCCAAGAACGCCTGCAATCGTATGGCTACACCTTC
CASSQERLQSYGYTF
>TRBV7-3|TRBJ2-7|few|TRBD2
TGTGCCAGCAGTTACTATAGCGGGCCCGCCTACGAGCAGTACTTC
CASSYYSGPAYEQYF
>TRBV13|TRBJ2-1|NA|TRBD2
TGTGCCAGCAGCTTAGGGACTAGCGGGATGAGCTCCTACAATGAGCAGTTCTTC
CASSLGTSGMSSYNEQFF
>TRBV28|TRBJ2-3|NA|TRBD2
TGTGCCAGCAGTGTGACAAGGACTAGCGGGAGGCCTGACTCGGATACGCAGTATTTT
CASSVTRTSGRPDSDTQYF
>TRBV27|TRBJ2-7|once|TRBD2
TGTGCCAGCCCCCTGTCTAGCGGGAGGATGCGGGAGCAGTACTTC
CASPLSSGRMREQYF
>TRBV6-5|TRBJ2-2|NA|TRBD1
TGTGCCAGCATCAAAACGGGACAGGGGGGAATCGGGGAGCTGTTTTTT
CASIKTGQGGIGELFF
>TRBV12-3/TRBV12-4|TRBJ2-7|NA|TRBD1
TGTGCCAGCAGTTGGGACAGGACCTACGAGCAGTACTTC
CASSWDRTYEQYF
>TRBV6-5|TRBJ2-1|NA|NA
TGTGCCAGCAGTTACTCGACGTGGGGGGGCGCATACAATGAGCAGTTCTTC
CASSYSTWGGAYNEQFF
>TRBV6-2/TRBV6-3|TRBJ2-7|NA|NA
TGTGCCAGCAGTTACCCAGGGGCTGGGTACGAGCAGTACTTC
CASSYPGAGYEQYF
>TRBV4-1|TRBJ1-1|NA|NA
TGCGCCAGCAGCCAACAGGGCCGAACTGAAGCTTTCTTT
CASSQQGRTEAFF
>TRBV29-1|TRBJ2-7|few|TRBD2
TGCAGCGTTTCCCGTAGCGGGAGGATCCACGAGCAGTACTTC
CSVSRSGRIHEQYF
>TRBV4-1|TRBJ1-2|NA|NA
TGCGCCAGCAGCCACCCGAACAGGGAAATGCGTGGCTACACCTTC
CASSHPNREMRGYTF
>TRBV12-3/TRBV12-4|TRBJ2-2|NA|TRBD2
TGTGCCAGCAGTTCCAAGACTAGCGGGAGGGGCCCCGGGGAGCTGTTTTTT
CASSSKTSGRGPGELFF
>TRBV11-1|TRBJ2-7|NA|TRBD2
TGTGCCAGCAGCTCCCAACTAGCGGTTACCTACGAGCAGTACTTC
CASSSQLAVTYEQYF
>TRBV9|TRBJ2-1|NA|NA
TGTGCCAGCAGTGACTCGGTGGCCTACAATGAGCAGTTCTTC
CASSDSVAYNEQFF
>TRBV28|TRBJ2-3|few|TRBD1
TGTGCCAGCAGTCTAAGACCGGGACAGGGGTTGACAGATACGCAGTATTTT
CASSLRPGQGLTDTQYF
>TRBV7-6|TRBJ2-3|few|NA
TGTGCCAGCAGCTTAACGGACACAGATACGCAGTATTTT
CASSLTDTDTQYF
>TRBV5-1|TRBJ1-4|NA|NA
TGCGCCAGCAGCTTGGCTGAGGACCCTAATGAAAAACTGTTTTTT
CASSLAEDPNEKLFF
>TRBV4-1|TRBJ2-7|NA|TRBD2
TGCGCCAGCAGCCAGACCGGGACTAGCGACTACGAGCAGTACTTC
CASSQTGTSDYEQYF
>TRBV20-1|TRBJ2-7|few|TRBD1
TGCAGTGCTACAACAGACAGGGACTACGAGCAGTACTTC
CSATTDRDYEQYF